A single sample is the source of the 10 T cell receptor beta chains below, sequenced in a study of T-cell reconstitution after alpha-beta-depleted transplantation in children. Using unique molecular identifiers, the investigators prepared the TCRbeta library. From the PCR reads, TCRdb called clonotypes with MiXCR, one entry per CDR3 protein. The table has 200,000 to 300,000 distinct CDR3 sequences, around 12% seen once; the top ten hold around 3%. Specimen: PBMCs from the stem cell graft donor, collected from the stem cell graft. Receptor source: a human donor who donated a stem cell graft to a child with acute lymphoblastic leukemia.

The V gene is TRBV5-4, the J gene TRBJ1-6; a weak D match, TRBD1 (6 bases). The CDR3 consists of 16 residues. The V gene lost 1 base and the J gene lost 10 bases, with 18 bases spanning the gap. The germline CDR1 and CDR2 sequences are SGHNT and YYREEE (reference sequence). DNA of the CDR3: TGTGCCAGCAGCTTGTCGACAGGCTCACCGGGCTCACCCCTCCACTTT. Its translation: CASSLSTGSPGSPLHF.

This clonotype showed up just a few times. The J gene is TRBJ1-4, the V gene TRBV5-6; 7 bases are shared with TRBD1. V shed 3 bases and J 5 bases; nucleotides not matched to a gene: 4. This CDR3 spans 14 amino acids. Germline V gene lookup returns CDR1 SGHDT and CDR2 YYEEEE. In DNA, the CDR3 is TGTGCCAGCAGCTCGGGACAGCGAAATGAAAAACTGTTTTTT. Translated, it gives CASSSGQRNEKLFF.

This clonotype was recorded many times. The V call is TRBV7-8, the J call TRBJ2-3, with D possibly being TRBD1 (6 bases). Trimming removed 1 base from V and 4 bases from J, with 12 bases in between. This CDR3 spans 15 amino acids. Germline V gives CDR1 SGHVS, CDR2 FQNEAQ. The CDR3 bases are TGTGCCAGCAGCTTAGGCCAGGGGTTCGCAGATACGCAGTATTTT. Translating it yields CASSLGQGFADTQYF.

This clonotype was seen only a few times. The V call is TRBV13, the J call TRBJ1-1; D perhaps matches TRBD1 (6 bases). The CDR3 runs to 13 residues. Trimming shortened V by 3 bases and J by 7 bases, and 12 bases separated the two germline ends. Germline V gene lookup returns CDR1 PRHDT and CDR2 FYEKMQ (reference sequence). CDR3 loop: CASSFRTVNEAFF. The DNA for the CDR3 is TGTGCCAGCAGCTTCAGGACAGTCAATGAAGCTTTCTTT.

This clonotype was recorded many times. V gene TRBV25-1 combines with J gene TRBJ2-7; 9 nucleotides align to TRBD1. CDR3 length: 15 amino acids. CDR1 and CDR2 from the germline V gene are MGHDK and SYGVNS. J gave up 4 bases and V 2 bases, and 6 bases lay outside the gene matches. The DNA for the CDR3 is TGTGCCAGCAGTGAAGCCGGGACAGGGAAATACGAGCAGTACTTC. It is translated as CASSEAGTGKYEQYF.

This clonotype was seen repeatedly, ten times or more. The rearrangement uses TRBV20-1 and TRBJ2-1; a possible D gene is TRBD2 (6 bases). Trimming removed 5 bases from V and 7 bases from J, with 18 bases in between. The CDR3 has 14 residues. In germline, CDR1 is DFQATT, CDR2 SNEGSKA (reference sequence). The CDR3 sequence: CSASTVRERNEQFF. Here the CDR3 DNA reads TGCAGTGCTTCCACCGTCCGGGAGCGGAATGAGCAGTTCTTC.

This clonotype has ten or more counts. The gene calls are TRBV7-9 and TRBJ2-2; possibly TRBD1 for D (6 bases). This CDR3 is built from 15 residues. Germline lookup yields CDR1 SEHNR and CDR2 FQNEAQ (reference sequence). Deletions cut 1 base from V and 6 bases from J, with 12 bases between. CDR3 region: CASSLVGGVPGELFF. The CDR3 bases are TGTGCCAGCAGCTTAGTTGGGGGCGTTCCCGGGGAGCTGTTTTTT.

This chain uses TRBV5-1 with TRBJ1-2; possible D gene TRBD1, 6 bases. The V gene's germline CDR1 is SGHRS and CDR2 YFSETQ. This CDR3 contains 15 residues. V gave up 4 bases and J gave up 4 bases, with 17 bases separating them. Here the CDR3 DNA reads TGCGCCAGCAGCGCCCTCCGGGACACTGTCTATGGCTACACCTTC. It codes for CASSALRDTVYGYTF.

In the case of this clonotype: A much more abundant neighbour one base away suggests this may be a read error. The chain links TRBV6-2 or TRBV6-3 to TRBJ1-5; D gene ambiguous. Germline loops: CDR1 MNHEY, CDR2 SVGEGT. The length of the CDR3 is 15 residues. CDR3 protein: CASSRALRSNQHQHF. DNA of the CDR3: TGTGCCTCTTCCCGAGCCCTCAGAAGCAATCAGCACCAGCATTTT.

This clonotype was seen many times. The rearrangement joins TRBV11-2 to TRBJ2-2; the match to TRBD1 covers 7 bases. V shed 5 bases and J 4 bases; nucleotides not matched to a gene: 10. This CDR3 comprises 16 residues. From germline, CDR1 is SGHAT and CDR2 FQNNGV. The CDR3 sequence: CASSRPGQRTTGELFF. The CDR3 coding sequence is TGTGCCAGCAGCCGTCCGGGACAGAGAACCACCGGGGAGCTGTTTTTT.